These T cell receptor beta chains were read from a single sample in a study of blood T cell repertoires in COVID-19. Measured with immunoSEQ multiplex PCR; TCRdb has only the in-frame clones, and not every one. This table holds 400,000 to 450,000 clones, about 90% found once. The sample was peripheral blood. The origin of the receptors is a man aged 18 to 29 with COVID-19, enrolled during active disease. The CDR3 runs from the conserved cysteine through the conserved F or W. Size is stated for part of the rows, as once, few or many counts, or as a class when the clone is expanded.

CDR3: CASSATTQEQFF
J: TRBJ2-1
size: .
V: TRBV11-3

CDR3: CASSPLPGTSGRGVYEQYF
J: TRBJ2-7
size: .
V: TRBV18

CDR3: CASSEGTGFEQYF
J: TRBJ2-7
size: few
V: TRBV12-3/TRBV12-4

CDR3: CASSSLGTSGSTDTQYF
J: TRBJ2-3
size: .
V: TRBV7-9

CDR3: CASSQGGDISEQFF
J: TRBJ2-1
size: .
V: TRBV4-2

CDR3: CASSQESGLASGELFF
J: TRBJ2-2
size: .
V: TRBV3-1/TRBV3-2

CDR3: CASSIRLGASTEAFF
J: TRBJ1-1
size: .
V: TRBV19

CDR3: CASTPSTAGNTIYF
J: TRBJ1-3
size: .
V: TRBV6-2/TRBV6-3

CDR3: CASSQSPVSYEQYF
J: TRBJ2-7
size: .
V: TRBV3-1/TRBV3-2

CDR3: CASSFAGGAGTEAFF
J: TRBJ1-1
size: .
V: TRBV19

CDR3: CASSYSQTGGTEAFF
J: TRBJ1-1
size: .
V: TRBV6-5

CDR3: CASSQGPGPGEQYF
J: TRBJ2-7
size: .
V: TRBV3-1/TRBV3-2

CDR3: CASSLGPDRHNQPQHF
J: TRBJ1-5
size: .
V: TRBV7-9

CDR3: CAISDDRGFNQPQHF
J: TRBJ1-5
size: .
V: TRBV10-3

CDR3: CASSPSQETQYF
J: TRBJ2-5
size: .
V: TRBV18

CDR3: CASSSGQGFYQQYF
J: TRBJ2-7
size: .
V: TRBV18

CDR3: CASSPGASYEQYF
J: TRBJ2-7
size: .
V: TRBV7-9

CDR3: CASSTRGETQYF
J: TRBJ2-5
size: .
V: TRBV27

CDR3: CASSPRGARASQGYEQYF
J: TRBJ2-7
size: once
V: TRBV9

CDR3: CASSEREGGYTEAFF
J: TRBJ1-1
size: once
V: TRBV2

CDR3: CASSLGASSYNEQFF
J: TRBJ2-1
size: .
V: TRBV11-2

CDR3: CASSGLAEQFF
J: TRBJ2-1
size: .
V: TRBV5-1

CDR3: CATSDVGTTMSGEQFF
J: TRBJ2-1
size: .
V: TRBV24-1

CDR3: CASSLDTVWGGGGYTF
J: TRBJ1-2
size: .
V: TRBV5-1

CDR3: CASSVDLRGSRAPLHF
J: TRBJ1-6
size: .
V: TRBV9

CDR3: CASNMRASNYGYTF
J: TRBJ1-2
size: .
V: TRBV6-5

CDR3: CASSKGQGTSSYEQYF
J: TRBJ2-7
size: .
V: TRBV6-6

CDR3: CASSPSRANEQFF
J: TRBJ2-1
size: .
V: TRBV2

CDR3: CASSHRPAGIYNEQFF
J: TRBJ2-1
size: .
V: TRBV3-1/TRBV3-2

CDR3: CASSDPGGRPAYEQYF
J: TRBJ2-7
size: .
V: TRBV6-1

CDR3: CASSRGAGGMNTEAFF
J: TRBJ1-1
size: .
V: TRBV5-4

CDR3: CASSQVGDSREQYF
J: TRBJ2-7
size: .
V: TRBV4-2

CDR3: CASSYGGSNTGELFF
J: TRBJ2-2
size: .
V: TRBV7-8

CDR3: CASSQDGQGTDTQYF
J: TRBJ2-3
size: .
V: TRBV14

CDR3: CASSPHGSNQPQHF
J: TRBJ1-5
size: .
V: TRBV6-2/TRBV6-3

CDR3: CASSVRGGLGTDTQYF
J: TRBJ2-3
size: .
V: TRBV2

CDR3: CASSRMGQRSNEQYF
J: TRBJ2-7
size: .
V: TRBV27

CDR3: CASSLASTGKKETQYF
J: TRBJ2-5
size: .
V: TRBV13

CDR3: CASGSPGGVAGPTDTQYF
J: TRBJ2-3
size: once
V: TRBV12-5

CDR3: CASQSGTSVYEQYF
J: TRBJ2-7
size: .
V: TRBV28

CDR3: CASSVQGGMETQYF
J: TRBJ2-5
size: few
V: TRBV7-8

CDR3: CASSFGTGNTEAFF
J: TRBJ1-1
size: .
V: TRBV5-1

CDR3: CATSRHRGLAGGFSYNEQFF
J: TRBJ2-1
size: .
V: TRBV15

CDR3: CASSTISVPNYGYTF
J: TRBJ1-2
size: few
V: TRBV19

CDR3: CASSLGTGGEKLFF
J: TRBJ1-4
size: .
V: TRBV18

CDR3: CASSIGRAGNSPLHF
J: TRBJ1-6
size: .
V: TRBV19

CDR3: CASGGGQGHQPQHF
J: TRBJ1-5
size: .
V: TRBV28

CDR3: CASRAVANYGYTF
J: TRBJ1-2
size: .
V: TRBV6-5

CDR3: CATSRGDTDTQYF
J: TRBJ2-3
size: .
V: TRBV30

CDR3: CASSRLHRTGSNYGYTF
J: TRBJ1-2
size: .
V: TRBV3-1/TRBV3-2

CDR3: CASSLGGRVHGYTF
J: TRBJ1-2
size: .
V: TRBV28

CDR3: CASSPTSGEYEQYF
J: TRBJ2-7
size: .
V: TRBV18

CDR3: CASSFGTGDYGYTF
J: TRBJ1-2
size: .
V: TRBV5-1